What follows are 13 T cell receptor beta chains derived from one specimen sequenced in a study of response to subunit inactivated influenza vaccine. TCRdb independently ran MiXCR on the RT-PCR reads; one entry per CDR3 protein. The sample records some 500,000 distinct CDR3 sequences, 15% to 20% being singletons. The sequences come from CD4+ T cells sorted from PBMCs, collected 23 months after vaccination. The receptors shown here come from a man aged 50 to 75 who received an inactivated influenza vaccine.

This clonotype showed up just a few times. This CDR3 is CATSRGQGRLPYEQYF. CDR3 nucleotide sequence: TGTGCCACCAGCAGAGGACAGGGGAGGCTACCCTACGAGCAGTACTTC. V is TRBV15 and J is TRBJ2-7; 8 bases line up with TRBD1. The germline V gene encodes CDR1 LNHNV and CDR2 YYDKDF (reference sequence). V dropped 1 base and J dropped 2; count of bases not matched to a gene: 7. This CDR3 has 16 residues.

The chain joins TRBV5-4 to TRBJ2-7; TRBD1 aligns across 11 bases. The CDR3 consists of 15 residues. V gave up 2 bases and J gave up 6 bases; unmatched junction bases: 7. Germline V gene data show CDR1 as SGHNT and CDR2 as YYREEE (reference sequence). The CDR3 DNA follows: TGTGCCAGCAGCTTACCGGGACAGGGGGTGCCCGAGCAGTACTTC. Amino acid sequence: CASSLPGQGVPEQYF.

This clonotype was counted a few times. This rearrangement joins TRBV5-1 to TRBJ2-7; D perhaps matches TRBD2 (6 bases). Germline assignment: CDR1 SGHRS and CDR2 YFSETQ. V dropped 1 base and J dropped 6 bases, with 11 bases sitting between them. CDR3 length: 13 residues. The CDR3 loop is CASSLSGLSEQYF. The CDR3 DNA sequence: TGCGCCAGCAGCTTGAGCGGGCTTAGCGAGCAGTACTTC.

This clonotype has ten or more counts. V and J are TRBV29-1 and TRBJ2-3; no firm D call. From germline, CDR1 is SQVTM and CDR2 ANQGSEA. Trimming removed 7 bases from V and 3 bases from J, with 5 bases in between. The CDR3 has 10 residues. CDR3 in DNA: TGCAGCGCTGGGACAGATACGCAGTATTTT. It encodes CSAGTDTQYF.

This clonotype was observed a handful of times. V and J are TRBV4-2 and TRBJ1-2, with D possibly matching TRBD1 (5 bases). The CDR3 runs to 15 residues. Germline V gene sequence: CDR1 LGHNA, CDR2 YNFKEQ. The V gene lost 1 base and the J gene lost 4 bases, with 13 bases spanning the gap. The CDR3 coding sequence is TGTGCCAGCAGCCAAGTCGGGGGTTTGGGCTATGGCTACACCTTC. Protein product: CASSQVGGLGYGYTF.

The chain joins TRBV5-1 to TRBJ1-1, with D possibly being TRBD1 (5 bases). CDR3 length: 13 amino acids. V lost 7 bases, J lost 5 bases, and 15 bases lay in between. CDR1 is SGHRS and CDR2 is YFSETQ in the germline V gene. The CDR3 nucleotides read TGCGCCAGCGCCCCGGGACTCGCGACTGAAGCTTTCTTT. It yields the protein CASAPGLATEAFF.

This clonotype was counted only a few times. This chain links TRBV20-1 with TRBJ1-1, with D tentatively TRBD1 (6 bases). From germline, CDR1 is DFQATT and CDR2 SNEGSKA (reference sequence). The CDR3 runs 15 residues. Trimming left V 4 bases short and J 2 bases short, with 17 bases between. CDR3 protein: CSATSWAGDNTEAFF. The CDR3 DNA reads TGCAGTGCTACGAGTTGGGCAGGGGACAACACTGAAGCTTTCTTT.

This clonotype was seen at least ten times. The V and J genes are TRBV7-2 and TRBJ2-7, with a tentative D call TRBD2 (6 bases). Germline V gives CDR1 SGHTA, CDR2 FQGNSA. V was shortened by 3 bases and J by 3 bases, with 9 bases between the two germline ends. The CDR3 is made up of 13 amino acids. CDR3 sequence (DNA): TGTGCCAGCAGCTTGGCGGAGGGCTACGAGCAGTACTTC. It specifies CASSLAEGYEQYF.

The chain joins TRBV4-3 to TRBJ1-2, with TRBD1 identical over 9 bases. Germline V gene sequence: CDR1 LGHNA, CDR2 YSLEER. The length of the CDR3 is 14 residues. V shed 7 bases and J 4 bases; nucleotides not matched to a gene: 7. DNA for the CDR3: TGCGCCAGCACCCACAGGGGGCAGGGCTATGGCTACACCTTC. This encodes CASTHRGQGYGYTF.

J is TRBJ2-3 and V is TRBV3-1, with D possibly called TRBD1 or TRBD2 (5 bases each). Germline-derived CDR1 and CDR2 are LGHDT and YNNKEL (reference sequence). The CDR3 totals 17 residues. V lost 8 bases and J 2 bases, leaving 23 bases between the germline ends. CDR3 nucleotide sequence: TGTGCCAGCTGCCCCCCGGGGACGGACTCGATCACAGATACGCAGTATTTT. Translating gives CASCPPGTDSITDTQYF.

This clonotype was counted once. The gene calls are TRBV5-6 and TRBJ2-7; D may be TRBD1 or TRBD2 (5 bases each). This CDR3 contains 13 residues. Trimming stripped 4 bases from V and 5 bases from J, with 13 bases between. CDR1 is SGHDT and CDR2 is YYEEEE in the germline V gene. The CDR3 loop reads CASSTGRGNEQYF. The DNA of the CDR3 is TGTGCCAGCAGCACAGGTCGGGGAAACGAGCAGTACTTC.

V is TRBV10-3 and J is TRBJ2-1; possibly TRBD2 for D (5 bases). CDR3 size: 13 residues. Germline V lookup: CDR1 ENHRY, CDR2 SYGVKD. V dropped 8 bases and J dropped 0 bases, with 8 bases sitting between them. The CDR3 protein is CAIGTSSYNEQFF. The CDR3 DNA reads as TGTGCCATCGGTACTAGCTCCTACAATGAGCAGTTCTTC.

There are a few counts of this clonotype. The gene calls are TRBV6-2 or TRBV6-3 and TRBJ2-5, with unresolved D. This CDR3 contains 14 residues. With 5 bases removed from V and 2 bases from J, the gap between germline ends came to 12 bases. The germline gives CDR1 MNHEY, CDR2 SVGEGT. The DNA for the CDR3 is TGTGCCAGCAGTCAGACACAAACACAAGAGACCCAGTACTTC. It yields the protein CASSQTQTQETQYF.